The 21 T cell receptor beta chains reported below all come from one sample, sequenced in a study of blood T cell repertoires in COVID-19. Some clones are missing from TCRdb's copy, which holds only in-frame ones; the method was immunoSEQ multiplex PCR. The table records tens of thousands of clones, around nine tenths of them present only once. The sample taken for sequencing was peripheral blood. These receptors were obtained from a human donor in a cohort sampled during active COVID-19.

The chain carries TRBV6-6 and TRBJ1-2; 11 bases agree with TRBD1. After removal of 6 bases from V and 6 bases from J, the junction contained 9 bases not matched to a gene. Looked up from germline, CDR1 is MNHNY and CDR2 is SVGAGI (reference sequence). CDR3 size: 15 residues. CDR3 bases: TGTGCCAGCAGGGACAGGGGGCAAATCGGTCATGGCTACACCTTC. It translates to CASRDRGQIGHGYTF.

This chain connects TRBV5-1 to TRBJ1-5; TRBD1 matches at 9 bases. The junction had 8 bases not matched to a gene; V was cut back by 4 bases and J by 6 bases. CDR1 SGHRS and CDR2 YFSETQ come from the germline V gene. CDR3 size: 15 residues. The CDR3 spells CASSPGTGWGQPQHF. Written as DNA, the CDR3 is TGCGCCAGCAGCCCCGGGACAGGGTGGGGTCAGCCCCAGCATTTT.

This chain connects TRBV29-1 to TRBJ1-2; D is perhaps TRBD1 (6 bases). Germline CDR1 is SQVTM and CDR2 is ANQGSEA. The V end lost 6 bases, the J end lost 5 bases, and 13 bases lay between the germline ends. The CDR3 contains 12 residues. The CDR3, as DNA: TGCAGCGTGACGGGACAAGGGTATGGCTACACCTTC. This gives the protein CSVTGQGYGYTF.

V and J are TRBV11-2 and TRBJ2-7; weak D call: TRBD2 (5 bases). This CDR3 has 17 residues. Between the trimmed V and J ends, which lost 5 bases and 0 bases, there was a span of 20 bases. Germline CDR1 is SGHAT and CDR2 is FQNNGV. The CDR3 sequence is CASSQWRASGSSYEQYF. The CDR3 DNA is TGTGCCAGCAGCCAATGGCGGGCCAGCGGAAGCTCCTACGAGCAGTACTTC.

This clone was counted a single time. The chain is built from TRBV6-4 and TRBJ2-2, with D perhaps matching TRBD2 (6 bases). Deletions cut 0 bases from V and 4 bases from J, with 6 bases between. In germline, CDR1 is MRHNA, CDR2 SNTAGT. The CDR3 is 14 amino acids. CDR3 in amino acids: CASSDSTSTGELFF. For the CDR3, the DNA is TGTGCCAGCAGTGACTCGACTAGCACCGGGGAGCTGTTTTTT.

V is TRBV12-3 or TRBV12-4 and J is TRBJ1-4; D possibly corresponds to TRBD1 (5 bases). Between the trimmed V and J ends, which lost 6 bases and 10 bases, there was a span of 15 bases. There are 13 residues in the CDR3. In DNA form, the CDR3 reads TGTGCCAGCAGGCCCACCCCGGGGGGAAAACTGTTTTTT. As protein: CASRPTPGGKLFF.

This clone was seen more than once but under ten times. The chain is built from TRBV29-1 and TRBJ1-1, with a weak D call TRBD1 (5 bases). Trimming took 7 bases from V and 0 from J, leaving 12 bases between them. The CDR3 is made up of 13 amino acids. Germline V gives CDR1 SQVTM, CDR2 ANQGSEA. The CDR3 sequence is CSAKAGLNTEAFF. CDR3 nucleotide sequence: TGCAGCGCCAAGGCAGGGTTGAACACTGAAGCTTTCTTT. The variable domain in full, with the rest retrieved from reference TRBV29-1 and TRBJ1-1, is SAVISQKPSRDICQRGTSLTIQCQVDSQVTMMFWYRQQPGQSLTLIATANQGSEATYESGFVIDKFPISRPNLTFSTLTVSNMSPEDSSIYLCSAKAGLNTEAFFGQGTRLTVV.

The rearrangement joins TRBV2 to TRBJ2-5, with D hard to call. This CDR3 contains 13 residues. V was pared by 2 bases and J by 4 bases, with 8 bases between. From germline, CDR1 is SNHLY and CDR2 FYNNEI. The CDR3 region has the DNA TGTGCCAGCAGTGAAACAGCAGGAGAGACCCAGTACTTC. Its protein product is CASSETAGETQYF.

The CDR3 loop is CASSLSVVDGYTF. CDR3 nucleotides: TGTGCCAGCAGCTTATCGGTAGTGGATGGCTACACCTTC. The V call is TRBV7-8, the J call TRBJ1-2; D remains unclear. The CDR3 extends over 13 amino acids. CDR1 is SGHVS, CDR2 FQNEAQ, per germline. V was trimmed by 2 bases and J by 6 bases, leaving 10 bases between them.

The table lists this clone with a few counts. This chain uses TRBV30 with TRBJ2-7, with TRBD1 matching 8 bases. The trim removed 5 bases at V and 2 bases at J, leaving 5 bases unmatched. The germline CDR1 and CDR2 sequences are GTSNPN and SVGIG (reference sequence). CDR3 size: 13 residues. The CDR3, as DNA: TGTGCCTGGGTAAGGGACAGGCCCTACGAGCAGTACTTC. It codes for CAWVRDRPYEQYF.

The chain uses TRBV30 and TRBJ1-5, with TRBD1 identical over 10 bases. The CDR3 is made up of 17 amino acids. Unmatched junction bases numbered 11, after V lost 2 bases and J lost 4 bases. The germline CDR1 and CDR2 sequences are GTSNPN and SVGIG (reference sequence). DNA of the CDR3: TGTGCCTGGAGTTCCTTCCGGACAGGGGGGTATAATCAGCCCCAGCATTTT. The encoded protein is CAWSSFRTGGYNQPQHF.

The V and J genes are TRBV15 and TRBJ2-1, with a tentative D call TRBD2 (7 bases). Trimming took 1 base from V and 4 from J, leaving 23 bases between them. The length of the CDR3 is 19 residues. The germline V gene has CDR1 LNHNV and CDR2 YYDKDF (reference sequence). Written as DNA, the CDR3 is TGTGCCACCAGCAGAGGCTCCGGAAGGGGGACTACTGGATACAATGAGCAGTTCTTC. As protein: CATSRGSGRGTTGYNEQFF.

The gene calls are TRBV4-3 and TRBJ1-5; D gene unclear. Germline V gene lookup returns CDR1 LGHNA and CDR2 YSLEER. V lost 0 bases and J lost 4, with 16 bases in between. The length of the CDR3 is 17 residues. CDR3 amino acids: CASSQDIGQAGNQPQHF. As DNA, the CDR3 is TGCGCCAGCAGCCAAGATATCGGCCAGGCGGGGAATCAGCCCCAGCATTTT.

The chain carries TRBV18 and TRBJ2-1; 8 bases agree with TRBD1. V dropped 6 bases and J dropped 8; count of bases not matched to a gene: 12. From germline, CDR1 is KGHSH and CDR2 LQKENI. This CDR3 is 15 amino acids long. The CDR3 DNA reads TGTGCCAGCTCGCCTATCCCAGGGGGCCTGGATGAGCAGTTCTTC. Translation gives CASSPIPGGLDEQFF.

The chain recombines TRBV2 with TRBJ1-5, with 8 nucleotides matching TRBD1. J gave up 0 bases and V 5 bases, and 6 bases lay outside the gene matches. The germline gives CDR1 SNHLY, CDR2 FYNNEI. This CDR3 spans 16 amino acids. CDR3 bases: TGTGCCAGCAGTCCACGGACAGGGATTAGCAATCAGCCCCAGCATTTT. Translated: CASSPRTGISNQPQHF.

The chain uses TRBV3-1 (or the pseudogene TRBV3-2) and TRBJ2-1; the match to TRBD2 covers 12 bases. The V and J ends lost 8 bases and 12 bases, in that order; junction bases with no gene match: 8. This CDR3 is built from 13 residues. Per the germline V gene, CDR1 is LGHDT and CDR2 is YNNKEL (reference sequence). The CDR3 loop is CASHSSGGAGQFF. The CDR3 coding sequence is TGTGCCAGCCATTCTAGCGGGGGGGCCGGGCAGTTCTTC.

The V call is TRBV18, the J call TRBJ2-3; D might be TRBD1 (6 bases). The CDR3 consists of 15 residues. Germline lookup yields CDR1 KGHSH and CDR2 LQKENI. V lost 6 bases and J lost 3, with 16 bases in between. CDR3 sequence (DNA): TGTGCCAGCTCCATTACTTGGCAGGGGACAGATACGCAGTATTTT. Protein: CASSITWQGTDTQYF.

The rearrangement joins TRBV7-2 to TRBJ1-1; no clear D gene. Trimming took off 5 bases at V and 4 bases at J, with 14 bases between the two ends. The CDR3 extends over 14 amino acids. The V gene's germline CDR1 is SGHTA and CDR2 FQGNSA. The CDR3 DNA reads as TGTGCCAGCAGCGTTAGGGTTGAGGGCACTGAAGCTTTCTTT. This gives the protein CASSVRVEGTEAFF.

This chain joins TRBV10-3 and TRBJ2-5; 10 positions agree with TRBD2. The V segment lost 3 bases and the J segment 6 bases; nucleotides outside the gene matches: 10. This CDR3 is 16 amino acids long. Germline lookup yields CDR1 ENHRY and CDR2 SYGVKD. The DNA for the CDR3 is TGTGCCATCAGTGACTCAGTCAGCGGGGGGGGGAAGACCCAGTACTTC. The encoded protein is CAISDSVSGGGKTQYF.

The chain recombines TRBV6-6 with TRBJ1-1; maybe TRBD1 (5 bases). V lost 5 bases and J 1 base, leaving 8 bases between the germline ends. The germline V gene encodes CDR1 MNHNY and CDR2 SVGAGI (reference sequence). CDR3 length equals 13 residues. This CDR3 reads CASSRQGNTEAFF. For the CDR3, the DNA is TGTGCCAGCAGTCGGCAGGGGAACACTGAAGCTTTCTTT.

The gene calls are TRBV5-1 and TRBJ2-3, with 12 positions matching TRBD1. The germline V gene encodes CDR1 SGHRS and CDR2 YFSETQ. Trimming cost V 3 bases and J 5 bases; bases outside gene matches: 4. The CDR3 has 15 residues. The DNA of the CDR3 is TGCGCCAGCAGCTCGGGACAGGGGGCGGGAGATACGCAGTATTTT. It codes for CASSSGQGAGDTQYF.